This T cell receptor (beta chain) was sequenced for a study of cytomegalovirus exposure and HLA in healthy donors. Overall study results and limits: TCR beta sequences numbering around 15,000 were associated with HLA alleles at 0.05 false discovery rate in a later analysis. A later analysis appeared to link common viral pathogens to several of the most significant clusters. In vitro, three CMV-associated chains proved specific for CMV antigens.

The study ran its PCR with 60 Vbeta and 13 Jbeta primers. Sequenced by immunoSEQ multiplex PCR; TCRdb stores in-frame clones only, minus some. The data contain some 140,000 clones, roughly three quarters of them singletons. Germline V CDR1 and CDR2: SEHNR, FQNEAQ (reference sequence). After removal of 2 bases from V and 7 bases from J, the junction contained 12 bases not matched to a gene. This CDR3 comprises 18 residues. Concerning this clone: Antigen unknown. Other nucleotide sequences in the sample specify the same CDR3.

The genes are TRBV7-9 and TRBJ2-1; 12 nucleotides agree with TRBD2. Sequencing was carried out using PBMCs. The clonotype was recovered from a young man in good health and CMV-seropositive. DNA of the CDR3: TGTGCCAGCAGCTTACCCCCCCGACTAGCGGGAGTGCGGAATGAGCAGTTCTTC. Residues: CASSLPPRLAGVRNEQFF.